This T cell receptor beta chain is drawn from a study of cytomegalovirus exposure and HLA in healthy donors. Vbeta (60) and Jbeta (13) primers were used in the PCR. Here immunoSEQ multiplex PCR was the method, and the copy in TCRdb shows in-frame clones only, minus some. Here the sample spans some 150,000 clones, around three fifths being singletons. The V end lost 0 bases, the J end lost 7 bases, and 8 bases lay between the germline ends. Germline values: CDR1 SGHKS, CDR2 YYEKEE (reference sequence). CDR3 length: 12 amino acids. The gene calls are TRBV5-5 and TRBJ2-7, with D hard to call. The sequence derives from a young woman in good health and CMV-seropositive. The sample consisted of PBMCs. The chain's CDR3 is CASSLAGWEQYF. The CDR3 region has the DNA TGTGCCAGCAGCTTGGCAGGATGGGAGCAGTACTTC. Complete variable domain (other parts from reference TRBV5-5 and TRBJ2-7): DAGVTQSPTHLIKTRGQQVTLRCSPISGHKSVSWYQQVLGQGPQFIFQYYEKEERGRGNFPDRFSARQFPNYSSELNVNALLLGDSALYLCASSLAGWEQYFGPGTRLTVT.